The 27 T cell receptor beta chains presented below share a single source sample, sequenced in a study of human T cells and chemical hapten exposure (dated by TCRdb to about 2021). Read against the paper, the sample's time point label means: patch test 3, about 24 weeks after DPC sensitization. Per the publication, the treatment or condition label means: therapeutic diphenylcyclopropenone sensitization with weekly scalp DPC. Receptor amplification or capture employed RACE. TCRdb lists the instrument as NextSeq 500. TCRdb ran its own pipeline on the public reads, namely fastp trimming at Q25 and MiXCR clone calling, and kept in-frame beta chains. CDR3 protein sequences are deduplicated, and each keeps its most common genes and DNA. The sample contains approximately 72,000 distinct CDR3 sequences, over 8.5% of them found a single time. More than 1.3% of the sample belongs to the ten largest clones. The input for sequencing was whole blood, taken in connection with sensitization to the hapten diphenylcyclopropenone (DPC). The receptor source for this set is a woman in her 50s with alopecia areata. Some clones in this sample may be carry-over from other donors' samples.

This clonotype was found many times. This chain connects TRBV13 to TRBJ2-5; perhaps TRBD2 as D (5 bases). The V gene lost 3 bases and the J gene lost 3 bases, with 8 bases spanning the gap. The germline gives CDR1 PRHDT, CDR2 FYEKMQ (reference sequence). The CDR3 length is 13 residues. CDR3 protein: CASSFWGEETQYF. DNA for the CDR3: TGTGCCAGCAGCTTTTGGGGAGAAGAGACCCAGTACTTC. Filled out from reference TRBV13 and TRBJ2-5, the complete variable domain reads AAGVIQSPRHLIKEKRETATLKCYPIPRHDTVYWYQQGPGQDPQFLISFYEKMQSDKGSIPDRFSAQQFSDYHSELNMSSLELGDSALYFCASSFWGEETQYFGPGTRLLVL.

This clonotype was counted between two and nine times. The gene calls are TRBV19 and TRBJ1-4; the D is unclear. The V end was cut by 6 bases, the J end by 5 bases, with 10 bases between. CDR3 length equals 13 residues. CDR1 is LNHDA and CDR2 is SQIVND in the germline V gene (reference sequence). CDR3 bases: TGTGCCAGTAGCGGACTGGAAAATGAAAAACTGTTTTTT. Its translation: CASSGLENEKLFF.

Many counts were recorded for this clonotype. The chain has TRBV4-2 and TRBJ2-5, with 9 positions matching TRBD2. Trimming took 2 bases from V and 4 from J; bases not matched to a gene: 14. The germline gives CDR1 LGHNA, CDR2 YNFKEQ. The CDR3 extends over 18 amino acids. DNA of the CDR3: TGTGCCAGCAGCCAATCGGCGGGGGGGCCGACGTCCATAGAGACCCAGTACTTC. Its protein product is CASSQSAGGPTSIETQYF.

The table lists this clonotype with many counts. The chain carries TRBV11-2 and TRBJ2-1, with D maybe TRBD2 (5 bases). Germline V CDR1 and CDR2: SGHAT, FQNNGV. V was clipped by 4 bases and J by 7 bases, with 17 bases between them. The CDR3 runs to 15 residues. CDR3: CASSSTGSVVNEQFF. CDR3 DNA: TGTGCCAGCAGCTCGACGGGGTCGGTCGTGAATGAGCAGTTCTTC.

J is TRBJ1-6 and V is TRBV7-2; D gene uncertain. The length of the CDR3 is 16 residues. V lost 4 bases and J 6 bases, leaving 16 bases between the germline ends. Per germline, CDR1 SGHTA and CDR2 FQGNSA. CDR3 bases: TGTGCCAGCAGCTCCGCTTATAGGGCAGCTAATTCACCCCTCCACTTT. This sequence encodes CASSSAYRAANSPLHF.

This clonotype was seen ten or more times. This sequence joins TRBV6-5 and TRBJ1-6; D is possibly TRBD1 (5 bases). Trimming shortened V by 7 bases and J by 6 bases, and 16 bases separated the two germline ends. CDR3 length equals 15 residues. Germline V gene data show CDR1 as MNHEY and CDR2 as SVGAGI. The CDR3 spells CASNYRHSLNSPLHF. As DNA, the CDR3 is TGTGCCAGCAACTACAGGCACTCACTTAATTCACCCCTCCACTTT.

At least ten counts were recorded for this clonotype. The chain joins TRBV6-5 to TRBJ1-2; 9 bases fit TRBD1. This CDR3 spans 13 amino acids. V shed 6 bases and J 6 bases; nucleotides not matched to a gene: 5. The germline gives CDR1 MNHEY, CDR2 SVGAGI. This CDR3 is CASSLDRGDGYTF. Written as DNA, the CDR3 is TGTGCCAGCAGCTTGGACAGGGGAGATGGCTACACCTTC.

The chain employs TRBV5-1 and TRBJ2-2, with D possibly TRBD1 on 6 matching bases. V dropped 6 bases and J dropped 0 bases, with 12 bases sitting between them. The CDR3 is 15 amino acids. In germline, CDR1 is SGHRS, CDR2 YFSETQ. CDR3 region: CASTVGTPNTGELFF. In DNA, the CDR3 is TGCGCCAGCACCGTTGGGACACCGAACACCGGGGAGCTGTTTTTT.

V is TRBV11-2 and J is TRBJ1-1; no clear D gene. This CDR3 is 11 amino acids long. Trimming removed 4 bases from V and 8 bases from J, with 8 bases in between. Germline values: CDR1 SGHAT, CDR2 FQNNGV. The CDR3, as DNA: TGTGCCAGCAGCTCCTATTGGGAAGCTTTCTTT. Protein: CASSSYWEAFF.

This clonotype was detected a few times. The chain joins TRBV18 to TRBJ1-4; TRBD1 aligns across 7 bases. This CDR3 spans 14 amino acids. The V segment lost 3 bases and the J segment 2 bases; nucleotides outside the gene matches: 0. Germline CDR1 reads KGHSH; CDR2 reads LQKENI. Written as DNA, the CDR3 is TGTGCCAGCTCACCGACAGGGACTAATGAAAAACTGTTTTTT. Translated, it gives CASSPTGTNEKLFF. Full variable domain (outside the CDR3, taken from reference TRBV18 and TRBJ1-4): NAGVMQNPRHLVRRRGQEARLRCSPMKGHSHVYWYRQLPEEGLKFMVYLQKENIIDESGMPKERFSAEFPKEGPSILRIQQVVRGDSAAYFCASSPTGTNEKLFFGSGTQLSVL.

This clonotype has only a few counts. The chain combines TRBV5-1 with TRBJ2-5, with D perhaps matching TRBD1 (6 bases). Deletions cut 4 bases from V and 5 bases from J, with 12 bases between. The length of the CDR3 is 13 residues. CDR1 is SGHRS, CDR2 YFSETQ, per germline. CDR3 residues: CASSTQGTETQYF. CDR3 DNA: TGCGCCAGCAGCACACAGGGCACCGAGACCCAGTACTTC.

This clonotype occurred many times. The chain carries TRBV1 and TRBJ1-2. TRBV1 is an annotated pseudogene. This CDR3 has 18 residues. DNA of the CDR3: TGCACCAGCAGCCCGTTGAGTCCCGGCACCGCGTTCATGGACGGCTACACCTTC. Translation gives CTSSPLSPGTAFMDGYTF.

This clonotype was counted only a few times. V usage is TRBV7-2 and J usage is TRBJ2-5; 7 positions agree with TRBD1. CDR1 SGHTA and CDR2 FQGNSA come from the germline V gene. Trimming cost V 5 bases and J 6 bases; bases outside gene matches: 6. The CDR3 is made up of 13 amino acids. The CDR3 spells CASSVTGMKTQYF. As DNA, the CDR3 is TGTGCCAGCAGCGTGACAGGGATGAAGACCCAGTACTTC.

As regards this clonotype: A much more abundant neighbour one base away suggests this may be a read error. For the CDR3, the DNA is TGTGCCAGCAGCTTAGCGGGACAGGGGATTCACCAAGAGACCCAGTACTTC. Translating it yields CASSLAGQGIHQETQYF. The J gene is TRBJ2-5, the V gene TRBV5-8; 10 positions agree with TRBD1. Unmatched junction bases numbered 7, after V lost 2 bases and J lost 0 bases. The CDR3 has 17 amino acids. Germline V CDR1 and CDR2: SGHTS, YDEGEE.

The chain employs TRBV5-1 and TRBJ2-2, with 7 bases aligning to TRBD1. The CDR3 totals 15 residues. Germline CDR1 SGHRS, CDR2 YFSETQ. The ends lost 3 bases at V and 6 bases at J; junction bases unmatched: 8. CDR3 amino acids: CASSSGTVAAGELFF. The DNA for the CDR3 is TGCGCCAGCAGCTCGGGGACAGTTGCGGCCGGGGAGCTGTTTTTT. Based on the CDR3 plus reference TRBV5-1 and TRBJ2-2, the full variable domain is KAGVTQTPRYLIKTRGQQVTLSCSPISGHRSVSWYQQTPGQGLQFLFEYFSETQRNKGNFPGRFSGRQFSNSRSEMNVSTLELGDSALYLCASSSGTVAAGELFFGEGSRLTVL.

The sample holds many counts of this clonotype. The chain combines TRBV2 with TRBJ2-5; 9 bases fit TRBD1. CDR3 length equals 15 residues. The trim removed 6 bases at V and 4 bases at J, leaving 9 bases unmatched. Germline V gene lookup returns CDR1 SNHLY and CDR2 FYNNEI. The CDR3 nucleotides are TGTGCCAGCAGCAACATACAGGGGGCAGGAGAGACCCAGTACTTC. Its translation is CASSNIQGAGETQYF. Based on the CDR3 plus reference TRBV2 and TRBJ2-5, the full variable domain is EPEVTQTPSHQVTQMGQEVILRCVPISNHLYFYWYRQILGQKVEFLVSFYNNEISEKSEIFDDQFSVERPDGSNFTLKIRSTKLEDSAMYFCASSNIQGAGETQYFGPGTRLLVL.

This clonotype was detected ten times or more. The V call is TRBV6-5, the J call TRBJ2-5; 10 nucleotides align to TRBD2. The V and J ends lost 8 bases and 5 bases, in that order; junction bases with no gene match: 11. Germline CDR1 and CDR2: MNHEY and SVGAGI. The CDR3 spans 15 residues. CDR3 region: CASSRSAGGPETQYF. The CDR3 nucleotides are TGTGCCAGCTCTCGGTCAGCGGGGGGGCCCGAGACCCAGTACTTC.

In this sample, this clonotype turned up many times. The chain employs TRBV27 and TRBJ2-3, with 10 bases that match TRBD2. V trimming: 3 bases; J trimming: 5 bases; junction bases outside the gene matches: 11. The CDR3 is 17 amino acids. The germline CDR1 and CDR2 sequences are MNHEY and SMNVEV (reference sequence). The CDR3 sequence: CASSFAVAGGPQDTQYF. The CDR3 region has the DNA TGTGCCAGCAGTTTCGCGGTAGCGGGGGGCCCACAAGATACGCAGTATTTT.

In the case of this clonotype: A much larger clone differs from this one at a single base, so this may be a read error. The DNA for the CDR3 is TGTGCCAGCTCAGAGGGACAGGGCGGCAATCGGCCCCAGCATTTT. This codes for CASSEGQGGNRPQHF. The J gene is TRBJ1-5, the V gene TRBV18; TRBD1 aligns across 9 bases. The CDR3 covers 15 residues. From germline, CDR1 is KGHSH and CDR2 LQKENI.

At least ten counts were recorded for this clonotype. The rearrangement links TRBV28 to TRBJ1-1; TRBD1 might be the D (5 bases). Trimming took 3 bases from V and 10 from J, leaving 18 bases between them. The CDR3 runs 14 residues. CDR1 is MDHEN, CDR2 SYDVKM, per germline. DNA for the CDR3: TGTGCCAGCAGTTTGCCCCCCCAACACGGGGGAGCTTTCTTT. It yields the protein CASSLPPQHGGAFF.

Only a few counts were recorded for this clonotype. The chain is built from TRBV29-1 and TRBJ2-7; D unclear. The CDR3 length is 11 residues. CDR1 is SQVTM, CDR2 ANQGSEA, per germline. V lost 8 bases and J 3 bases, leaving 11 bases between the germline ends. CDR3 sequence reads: CSFKGLYEQYF. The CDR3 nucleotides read TGCAGCTTCAAGGGCCTCTACGAGCAGTACTTC.

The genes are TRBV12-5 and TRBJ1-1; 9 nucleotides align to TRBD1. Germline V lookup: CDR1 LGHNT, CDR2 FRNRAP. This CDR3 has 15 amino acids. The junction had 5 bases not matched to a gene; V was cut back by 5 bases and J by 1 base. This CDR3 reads CASGTQGAANTEAFF. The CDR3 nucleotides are TGTGCTAGTGGTACACAGGGGGCCGCGAACACTGAAGCTTTCTTT.

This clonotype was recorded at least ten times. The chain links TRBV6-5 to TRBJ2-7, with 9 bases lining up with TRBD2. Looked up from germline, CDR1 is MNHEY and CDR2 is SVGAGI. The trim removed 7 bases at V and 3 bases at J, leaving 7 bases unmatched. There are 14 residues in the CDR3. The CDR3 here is CASTPGTSYYEQYF. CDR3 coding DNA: TGTGCCAGCACCCCCGGGACTAGCTACTACGAGCAGTACTTC.

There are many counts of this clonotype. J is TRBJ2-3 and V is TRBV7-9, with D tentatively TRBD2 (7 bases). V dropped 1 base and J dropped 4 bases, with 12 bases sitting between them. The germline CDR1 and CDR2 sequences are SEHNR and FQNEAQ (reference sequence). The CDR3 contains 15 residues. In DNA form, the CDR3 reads TGTGCCAGCAGCTTAGATGGGGGGGGCCCAGATACGCAGTATTTT. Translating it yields CASSLDGGGPDTQYF.

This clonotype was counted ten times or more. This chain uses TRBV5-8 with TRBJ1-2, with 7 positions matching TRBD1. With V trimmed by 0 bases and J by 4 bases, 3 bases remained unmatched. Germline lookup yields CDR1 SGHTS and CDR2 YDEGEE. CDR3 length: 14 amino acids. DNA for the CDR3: TGTGCCAGCAGCTTGGGCAGGGGGACCTATGGCTACACCTTC. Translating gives CASSLGRGTYGYTF.

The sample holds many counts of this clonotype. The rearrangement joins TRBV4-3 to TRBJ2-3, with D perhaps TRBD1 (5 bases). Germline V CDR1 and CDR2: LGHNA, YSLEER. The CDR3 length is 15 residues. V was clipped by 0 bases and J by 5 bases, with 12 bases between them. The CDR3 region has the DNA TGCGCCAGCAGCCAAGACAGGGTTTTAGAAGATACGCAGTATTTT. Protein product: CASSQDRVLEDTQYF.

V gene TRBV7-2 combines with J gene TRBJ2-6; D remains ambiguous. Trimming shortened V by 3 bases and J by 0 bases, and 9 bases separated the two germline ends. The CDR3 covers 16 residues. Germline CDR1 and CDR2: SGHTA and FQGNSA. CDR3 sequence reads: CASSFRFSSGANVLTF. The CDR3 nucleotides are TGTGCCAGCAGCTTCCGATTTAGCTCTGGGGCCAACGTCCTGACTTTC. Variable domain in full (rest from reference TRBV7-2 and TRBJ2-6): GAGVSQSPSNKVTEKGKDVELRCDPISGHTALYWYRQSLGQGLEFLIYFQGNSAPDKSGLPSDRFSAERTGGSVSTLTIQRTQQEDSAVYLCASSFRFSSGANVLTFGAGSRLTVL.